This T cell receptor beta chain was found in a study of shared clonotypes between healthy human individuals. The method was immunoSEQ multiplex PCR; TCRdb's version includes in-frame clones alone and lacks a portion of them. The sample records a few hundred thousand clones, roughly four fifths being singletons. This clone was seen a few times. The V gene end was trimmed by 5 bases and the J gene end by 6 bases; junction bases not matched to a gene: 4. The CDR3 contains 14 residues. Per the germline V gene, CDR1 is MRHNA and CDR2 is SNTAGT. The TCR sequence derives from a woman between 40 and 55 years old in good health. Some clones in this sample may be carry-over from other donors' samples. The rearrangement links TRBV6-4 to TRBJ2-2; 9 bases are shared with TRBD2. Material for sequencing was PBMCs. CDR3 in amino acids: CASSRTSVAGELFF. The CDR3 DNA follows: TGTGCCAGCAGTCGGACTAGCGTCGCCGGGGAGCTGTTTTTT.